Described below is a single TCR beta chain sequence and its context. Its specific antigen is unknown. There are no base qualities to consult, and no much larger clone falls within one base. These data belong to a study of blood T cells in healthy people across ages (dated by TCRdb to 2014 to 2015). For the study in its entirety: Template switching captured roughly one uniquely barcoded TCR beta cDNA molecule per two T cells in model experiments. The study analyzed two additional independent replicas of 1 million unique cDNA reads from the same blood draw for two donors, one aged 18 to 29 and one aged 80 or older. The donors were divided into four age groups: young (average around 15 years), middle-aged (about 39), aged (62) and long-lived (more than 75). Donors of different ages were randomly distributed across sequencing lanes to avoid experimental bias. To track age-related changes in TCR beta repertoire diversity, the study relied on deep sequencing normalized with unique cDNA molecular identifiers.

The donors were roughly 38 Caucasian individuals from Russia, aged roughly 6 to 90 years, who were systemically healthy. Around 9.9 milliliters of peripheral blood were collected from each donor into EDTA-treated Vacutainer tubes. Ficoll-Paque density-gradient centrifugation was used to isolate PBMCs, with at least 6 million per sample. Trizol reagent was used to extract total RNA from PBMCs, with at least 5 micrograms per sample. Naive CD45RAhigh/CD27high T cell percentages were measured by flow cytometry on a PBMC aliquot from every donor. General findings and caveats noted by the study authors: As age increased, observed TCR beta diversity per million T cells dropped in a roughly linear way, and a significant reduction was already evident by age about 36. Compared with the aged group, the long-lived group had more naive CD4+ T cells, fewer expanded clones and increased TCR diversity, a pattern suggesting age selection. Conclusive comparison of naive and antigen-experienced compartments was prevented by the profiling of bulk unsorted PBMCs. Estimates of total diversity from one million sequenced T cells were regarded as lower bounds and underestimates. Because donor CMV infection status was unknown, age-related changes in expanded clonotypes were potentially confounded. There was a strong correlation between observed TCR beta diversity and the percentage of naive T cells measured by flow cytometry.

CDR3 length: 12 amino acids, cysteine to phenylalanine. The entry retains the CDR3 DNA only, 36 bases that are in frame from base 1. CDR1 and CDR2 are drawn from the germline V gene: SQVTM, ANQGSEA. V loses 5 bases of germline sequence and J loses 10 bases, and the interval between the two ends is 17 bases. Library method: 5' RACE. Sequenced on an Illumina HiSeq 2500. A second 7 to 11 cycle PCR used a sample-barcoded 5' primer and a J-beta primer mix. A unique molecular identifier was introduced onto each TCR beta cDNA molecule by a template-switch 5' adaptor carrying 12 random nucleotides. Each sample yielded at least 2.5 million CDR3-containing paired-end reads. The Mint cDNA synthesis kit, primed by a TRBC-specific oligonucleotide, was used to synthesize first-strand cDNA from all RNA. Following uracil-DNA glycosylase treatment, all cDNA underwent a first 18-cycle PCR with the universal primers M1SS and BC2_uni_R. Concerning the study's data processing: Each sample was normalized by randomly selecting 1 million high-quality reads, each carrying a distinct molecular identifier. Instead of being binned into consensus sequences, reads with shared molecular identifiers were discarded. MiTCR, with a Q25 quality threshold and the strictest error-elimination algorithm, was used for CDR3 identification, clonotype clustering and error correction. A nonparametric unseen species model with Euler transformation was used to estimate a lower bound on total TCR beta diversity. Using fastp trimming at Q25 and MiXCR clonotype assembly, TCRdb reanalyzed the public sequencing data and kept in-frame beta chains. When rows share a CDR3 protein, they turn into one entry using the most common DNA and genes. It is TCRdb's table, rather than the study itself, that gives the V and J calls and clone size. The sample table shows about 970,000 distinct CDR3 sequences, and roughly 47% are seen once. The ten most abundant clones make up 20% to 25% of the sample.

Specimen: blood. This receptor was obtained from a woman aged 55-70 years in good health. The sequence joins TRBV29-1 to TRBJ1-1, with the D gene too uncertain to name. The nucleotide sequence is given as TGCAGCGTTTTGCACTGGGCGGTCGGAGCTTTCTTT. Its protein reads: CSVLHWAVGAFF. Extended through the reference TRBV29-1 and TRBJ1-1 proteins, this CDR3 yields the full variable domain: SAVISQKPSRDICQRGTSLTIQCQVDSQVTMMFWYRQQPGQSLTLIATANQGSEATYESGFVIDKFPISRPNLTFSTLTVSNMSPEDSSIYLCSVLHWAVGAFFGQGTRLTVV.